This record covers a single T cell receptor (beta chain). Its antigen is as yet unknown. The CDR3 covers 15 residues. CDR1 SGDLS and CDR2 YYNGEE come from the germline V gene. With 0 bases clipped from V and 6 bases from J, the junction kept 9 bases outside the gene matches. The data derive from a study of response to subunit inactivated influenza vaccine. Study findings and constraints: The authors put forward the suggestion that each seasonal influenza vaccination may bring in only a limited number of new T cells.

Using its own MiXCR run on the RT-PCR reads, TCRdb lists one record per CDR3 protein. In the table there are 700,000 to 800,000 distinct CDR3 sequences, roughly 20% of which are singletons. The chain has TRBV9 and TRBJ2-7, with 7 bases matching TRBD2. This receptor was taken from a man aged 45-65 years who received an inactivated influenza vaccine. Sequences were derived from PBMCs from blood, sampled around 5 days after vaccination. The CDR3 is CASSVVAGEESEQYF. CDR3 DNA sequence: TGTGCCAGCAGCGTAGTGGCGGGAGAAGAGAGCGAGCAGTACTTC.